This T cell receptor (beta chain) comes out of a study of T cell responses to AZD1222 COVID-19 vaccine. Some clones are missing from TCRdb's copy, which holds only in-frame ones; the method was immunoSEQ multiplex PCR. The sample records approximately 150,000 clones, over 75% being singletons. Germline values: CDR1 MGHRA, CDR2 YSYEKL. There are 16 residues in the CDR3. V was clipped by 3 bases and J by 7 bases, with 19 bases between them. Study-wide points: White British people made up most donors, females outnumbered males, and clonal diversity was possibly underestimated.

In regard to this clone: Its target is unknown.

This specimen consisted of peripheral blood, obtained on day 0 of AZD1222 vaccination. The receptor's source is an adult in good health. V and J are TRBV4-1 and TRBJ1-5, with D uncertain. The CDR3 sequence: CASSQGYAGPRQPQHF. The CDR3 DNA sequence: TGCGCCAGCAGCCAGGGTTATGCGGGCCCAAGGCAGCCCCAGCATTTT.